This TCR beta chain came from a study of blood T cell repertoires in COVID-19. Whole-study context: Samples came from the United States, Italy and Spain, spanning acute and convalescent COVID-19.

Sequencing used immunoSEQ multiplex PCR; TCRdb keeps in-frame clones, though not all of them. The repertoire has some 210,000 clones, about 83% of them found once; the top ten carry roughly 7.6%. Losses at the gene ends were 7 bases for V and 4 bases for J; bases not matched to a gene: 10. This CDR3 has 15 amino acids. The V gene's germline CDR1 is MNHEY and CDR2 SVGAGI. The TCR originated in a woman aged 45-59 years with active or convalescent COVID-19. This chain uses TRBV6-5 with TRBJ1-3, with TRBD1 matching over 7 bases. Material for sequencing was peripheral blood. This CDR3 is CASTPTGSRGNTIYF. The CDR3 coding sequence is TGTGCCAGCACCCCGACAGGGTCGCGAGGAAACACCATATATTTT.